This T cell receptor beta chain emerged from a study of identical twins. General study points: A lower insertion count was a feature of abundant cord blood beta clonotypes, with no such feature in memory repertoires. These conclusions were based on statistical analysis (cross-sectional, not following the same donors).

Healthy Caucasians provided all donations. The V gene end was trimmed by 6 bases and the J gene end by 8 bases; junction bases not matched to a gene: 16. Germline V gene lookup returns CDR1 DFQATT and CDR2 SNEGSKA (reference sequence). There are 16 residues in the CDR3. TCRdb passed the 5' RACE reads through MiXCR, listing each CDR3 protein once. The repertoire holds fewer than 550,000 distinct CDR3 sequences, with 15% as singletons. Points on this clonotype: Its antigen is not identified.

These records were also assigned to another study, of yellow fever vaccine responses in identical twins. That study reports: Reportedly, twins showed a vaccine T cell response that looked partly convergent and partly personalized.

The receptor was derived from a woman aged 18-30 years in good health. This chain links TRBV20-1 with TRBJ2-4; 10 positions match TRBD1. What was sequenced was CD4+ T cells sorted from blood. CDR3 coding DNA: TGCAGTGCCAGGGACACCGACAGGGGGCTTTCAGACATTCAGTACTTC. Protein sequence: CSARDTDRGLSDIQYF.